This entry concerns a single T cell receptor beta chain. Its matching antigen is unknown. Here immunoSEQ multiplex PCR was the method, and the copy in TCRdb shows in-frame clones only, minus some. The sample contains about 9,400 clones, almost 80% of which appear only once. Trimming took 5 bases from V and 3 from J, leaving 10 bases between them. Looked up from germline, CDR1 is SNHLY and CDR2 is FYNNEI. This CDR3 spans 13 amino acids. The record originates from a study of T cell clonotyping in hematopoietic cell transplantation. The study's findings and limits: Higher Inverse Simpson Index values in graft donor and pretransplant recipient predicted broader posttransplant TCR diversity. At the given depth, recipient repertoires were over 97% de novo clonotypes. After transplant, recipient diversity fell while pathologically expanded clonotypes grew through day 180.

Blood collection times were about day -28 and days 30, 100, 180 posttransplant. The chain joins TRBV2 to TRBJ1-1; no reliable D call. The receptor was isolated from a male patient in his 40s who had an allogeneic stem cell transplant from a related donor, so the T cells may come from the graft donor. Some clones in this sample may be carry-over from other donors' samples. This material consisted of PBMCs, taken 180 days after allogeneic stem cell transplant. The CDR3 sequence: CASSMDRDTEAFF. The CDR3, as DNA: TGTGCCAGCAGTATGGATCGAGACACTGAAGCTTTCTTT.